The rows below give T cell receptor beta chains drawn from one sample of a study of blood T cell repertoires in COVID-19. The assay was immunoSEQ multiplex PCR, and TCRdb's table has in-frame clones only and misses some. This table holds more than 450,000 clones, roughly 90% found once. The specimen was PBMCs or T cells enriched from blood (not recorded which). These receptors came from a woman between 18 and 30 years old who had recovered from COVID-19. CDR3s include the opening cysteine and the closing phenylalanine or tryptophan. Fields, in order: J gene, D gene, clone size, V gene, CDR3 protein, CDR3 DNA. D genes are given only for firm matches. Not every row has a clone size; where given, it reads once, few, many or a size class.

>TRBJ1-4|-|once|TRBV4-1
CASSQAGRQGEKLFF
TGCGCCAGCAGCCAAGCGGGCAGGCAGGGTGAAAAACTGTTTTTT
>TRBJ2-6|TRBD1|-|TRBV5-1
CASSVGGQGAASGANVLTF
TGCGCCAGCAGCGTGGGCGGACAGGGGGCGGCCTCTGGGGCCAACGTCCTGACTTTC
>TRBJ2-2|TRBD2|-|TRBV10-2
CASRSSGDTGELFF
TGCGCCAGCAGGTCTAGCGGGGACACCGGGGAGCTGTTTTTT
>TRBJ2-5|TRBD2|-|TRBV10-3
CAISESGGDGRETQYF
TGTGCCATCAGTGAGAGCGGGGGCGACGGTCGGGAGACCCAGTACTTC
>TRBJ2-5|TRBD2|-|TRBV25-1
CASSGLAGTETQYF
TGTGCCAGCAGTGGCCTAGCGGGGACGGAGACCCAGTACTTC
>TRBJ1-2|-|-|TRBV5-1
CASSSTTDNYGYTF
TGCGCCAGCAGCTCAACGACAGATAACTATGGCTACACCTTC
>TRBJ2-7|TRBD1|once|TRBV5-4
CASSLDGTAGEQYF
TGTGCCAGCAGCTTGGATGGGACAGCTGGGGAGCAGTACTTC
>TRBJ2-5|TRBD1|-|TRBV3-1/TRBV3-2
CASSQGDREETQYF
TGTGCCAGCAGCCAGGGGGACAGGGAAGAGACCCAGTACTTC
>TRBJ1-1|-|-|TRBV7-6
CASSLSPASDTEAFF
TGTGCCAGCAGCTTAAGTCCCGCCTCGGACACTGAAGCTTTCTTT
>TRBJ2-1|-|-|TRBV27
CASSLRGGDLNEQFF
TGTGCCAGCAGTTTAAGGGGGGGGGATCTAAATGAGCAGTTCTTC
>TRBJ1-2|-|few|TRBV18
CASSPDSLYGYTF
TGTGCCAGCTCACCCGACAGCTTATATGGCTACACCTTC
>TRBJ1-3|TRBD1|-|TRBV7-8
CASSPQGTGNTIYF
TGTGCCAGCAGCCCACAGGGGACAGGAAACACCATATATTTT
>TRBJ2-7|TRBD2|few|TRBV7-9
CASSFTGGRRAYEQYF
TGTGCCAGCAGCTTCACGGGGGGGCGAAGGGCTTACGAGCAGTACTTC
>TRBJ2-7|TRBD1|-|TRBV6-6
CASSQGGTYEQYF
TGTGCCAGCAGCCAAGGGGGCACCTACGAGCAGTACTTC
>TRBJ2-3|-|-|TRBV7-2
CASSLESGPSTDTQYF
TGTGCCAGCAGCTTAGAGAGCGGACCAAGCACAGATACGCAGTATTTT
>TRBJ2-5|-|-|TRBV1
CTSSRTDITQYF
TGCACCAGCAGCCGGACGGACATTACCCAGTACTTC